This entry lists 6 T cell receptor beta chains sequenced from one sample in a study of T cells in Graves' hyperthyroidism and ophthalmopathy (dated by TCRdb to the late 2010s). The method was multiplex PCR. TCRdb shows the sequencer as Illumina HiSeq 2000. Amplification of TCR beta CDR3 regions was carried out from RNA transcripts. The first round of RT-PCR for the TCR CDR3 was performed with the HTBI primer set and the Qiagen OneStep RT-PCR kit. The public reads were reprocessed in TCRdb via fastp at Q25 and MiXCR, keeping in-frame beta chains. Records with the same CDR3 protein are collapsed into one entry carrying the most frequent genes and DNA. Recorded for this sample are fewer than 600,000 distinct CDR3 sequences; 14% of them occurred a single time. The ten most abundant clones make up roughly 14% of the sample. The sequenced material came from blood. These receptors were obtained from a woman aged 40 to 50 with Graves' hyperthyroidism.

This clonotype was picked up many times. CDR3 in amino acids: CASSLAHRGGTDTQYF. The CDR3 bases are TGTGCCAGCAGCTTAGCGCACAGGGGGGGCACAGATACGCAGTATTTT. The rearrangement links TRBV7-8 to TRBJ2-3, with TRBD1 matching over 8 bases. Trimming at V came to 0 bases and at J to 1 base, leaving 3 bases not matched to a gene. CDR3 size: 16 residues. Germline lookup yields CDR1 SGHVS and CDR2 FQNEAQ.

This clonotype showed up many times. The gene calls are TRBV7-9 and TRBJ2-2; possibly TRBD2 for D (6 bases). The V and J ends lost 5 bases and 1 base respectively, with 11 bases between them. Germline CDR1 SEHNR, CDR2 FQNEAQ (reference sequence). The CDR3 has 15 residues. The CDR3 nucleotides read TGTGCCAGCAGCCGGGGAGGATGGAACACCGGGGAGCTGTTTTTT. Its translation is CASSRGGWNTGELFF. Variable domain in full (rest from reference TRBV7-9 and TRBJ2-2): DTGVSQNPRHKITKRGQNVTFRCDPISEHNRLYWYRQTLGQGPEFLTYFQNEAQLEKSRLLSDRFSAERPKGSFSTLEIQRTEQGDSAMYLCASSRGGWNTGELFFGEGSRLTVL.

This clonotype has at least ten counts. The CDR3 nucleotides are TGTGCCAGCAGTTGGGGTAACAGGGGGATCGCGAACACCGGGGAGCTGTTTTTT. Protein: CASSWGNRGIANTGELFF. This chain uses TRBV12-3 or TRBV12-4 with TRBJ2-2; TRBD1 matches 8 bases. The CDR3 has 18 residues. V shed 4 bases, J shed 0 bases, and the junction held 10 bases outside the gene matches.

This clonotype was observed at least ten times. This rearrangement joins TRBV2 to TRBJ1-5; 7 positions match TRBD1. Germline loops: CDR1 SNHLY, CDR2 FYNNEI. The CDR3 runs to 15 residues. The V and J ends lost 5 bases and 2 bases, in that order; junction bases with no gene match: 6. The DNA for the CDR3 is TGTGCCAGCAGTACTGCAACAGGGGGCAATCAGCCCCAGCATTTT. As protein: CASSTATGGNQPQHF.

To note about this clonotype: This may come from a read error, since a much larger clone is one base off. The V call is TRBV3-1, the J call TRBJ1-3; D is unclear. The germline V and J ends were trimmed by 0 bases and 4 bases, with 10 bases remaining between them. The CDR3 is 15 residues long. CDR1 and CDR2 (germline): LGHDT, YNNKEL (reference sequence). CDR3 sequence: CASSQDWVEGNTIYF. The CDR3 nucleotides are TGTGCCAGCAGCCAAGATTGGGTAGAAGGAAACACCATATATTTT.

This clonotype was seen more than once but under ten times. Since a much larger clone is just one base distant, this may be a read error. This chain links TRBV20-1 with TRBJ2-1, with 12 bases identical to TRBD2. After removal of 6 bases from V and 5 bases from J, the junction contained 2 bases not matched to a gene. Germline V gene lookup returns CDR1 DFQATT and CDR2 SNEGSKA (reference sequence). CDR3 size: 13 residues. The CDR3 sequence: CSARTSGNNEQFF. The CDR3 nucleotides are TGCAGTGCCCGGACTAGCGGGAACAATGAGCAGTTCTTC.